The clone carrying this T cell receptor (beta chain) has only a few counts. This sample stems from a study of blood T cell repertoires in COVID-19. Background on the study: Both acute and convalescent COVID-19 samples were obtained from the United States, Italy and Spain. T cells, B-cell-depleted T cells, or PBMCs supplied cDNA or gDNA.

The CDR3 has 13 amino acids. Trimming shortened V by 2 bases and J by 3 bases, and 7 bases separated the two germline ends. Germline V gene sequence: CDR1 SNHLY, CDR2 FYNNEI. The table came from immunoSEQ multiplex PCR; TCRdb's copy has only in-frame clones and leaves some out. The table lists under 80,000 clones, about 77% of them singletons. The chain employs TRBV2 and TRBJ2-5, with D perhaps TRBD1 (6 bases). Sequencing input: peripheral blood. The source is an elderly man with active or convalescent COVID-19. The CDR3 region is CASSETGKETQYF. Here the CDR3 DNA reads TGTGCCAGCAGTGAAACAGGGAAAGAGACCCAGTACTTC.